Included here is one T cell receptor beta chain sequence, with context. CDR1 is SGHNT and CDR2 is YYREEE in the germline V gene (reference sequence). The CDR3 runs to 14 residues. With 4 bases removed from V and 2 bases from J, the gap between germline ends came to 10 bases. The data derive from a study of T cell changes during pregnancy in multiple sclerosis. TCRdb's copy holds only in-frame clones and misses some; the assay was immunoSEQ multiplex PCR. The data hold more than 100,000 clones, with around nine tenths observed a single time. The sequence came from a female donor with multiple sclerosis, enrolled in a pregnancy study. The V call is TRBV5-4, the J call TRBJ2-1; tentative D call: TRBD2 (5 bases). Sample: peripheral blood, taken after pregnancy. CDR3: CASSPAVAYNEQFF. The CDR3 bases are TGTGCCAGCAGCCCAGCGGTTGCCTACAATGAGCAGTTCTTC.